The sequence of this TCR beta chain was determined in a study of T cells in Graves' hyperthyroidism and ophthalmopathy. Points on this clonotype: Its cognate antigen is unknown.

Study observations and caveats: Blood also contained most expanded thyroid clonotypes above 0.001.

CDR1 and CDR2 from the germline V gene are SGHRS and YFSETQ. Trimming at V came to 4 bases and at J to 4 bases, leaving 10 bases not matched to a gene. The CDR3 extends over 16 amino acids. RNA transcripts served as the template for amplifying TCR beta CDR3 regions. The TCR CDR3 first-round RT-PCR relied on the HTBI primer set. MiXCR was run by TCRdb on the multiplex PCR reads, yielding one entry per CDR3 protein. This sample has about 510,000 distinct CDR3 sequences, with about 46% found just once. Clinical symptoms, serum thyroxine, TRAb, thyroid ultrasound and orbital computed tomography informed diagnoses.

V gene TRBV5-1 combines with J gene TRBJ2-2; 7 nucleotides align to TRBD1. Sequenced material: peripheral blood or thyroid tissue (not recorded which). The clonotype comes from an adult woman with Graves' disease, either hyperthyroidism or ophthalmopathy (not recorded which). CDR3 sequence (DNA): TGCGCCAGCAGCCAGTCCCCGGACAGGCTCACCGGGGAGCTGTTTTTT. Translation gives CASSQSPDRLTGELFF.